The present T cell receptor beta chain was sequenced within a study of blood T cell repertoires in COVID-19. Per germline, CDR1 SGHNT and CDR2 YYREEE (reference sequence). CDR3 length: 16 residues. With V trimmed by 2 bases and J by 2 bases, 4 bases remained unmatched. Sequencing used immunoSEQ multiplex PCR; TCRdb keeps in-frame clones, though not all of them. The sample includes about 120,000 clones, approximately 87% seen only once; the top ten take just under 30%. The clonotype originates from a woman between 65 and 79 years old with acute or convalescent COVID-19. Material: peripheral blood. This chain uses TRBV5-4 with TRBJ2-1; TRBD2 aligns across 10 bases. The CDR3 DNA follows: TGTGCCAGCAGCTTCGGACTAGCGGAGCCCTACAATGAGCAGTTCTTC. Protein product: CASSFGLAEPYNEQFF.